What follows are 6 T cell receptor beta chains derived from one specimen sequenced in a study of CXCR3-negative and CXCR3-positive naive CD8 T cells. In preparing the TRB cDNA libraries, 5' RACE with UMI labels was used. TCRdb reanalyzed the 5' RACE reads and collapses them to one entry per CDR3 protein, without DNA. The sample has 50,000 to 75,000 distinct CDR3 sequences; the top ten hold 4.3%. Sequencing was done on a sample of naive CXCR3- CD8+ T cells from blood. Stated subset: CD45RO-CCR7+CD27+CD95- naive CD8+ T cells lacking CXCR3 (TNR3-). These receptors were collected from a human donor in good health. Some clones in this sample may be carry-over from other donors' samples.

This chain uses TRBV20-1 with TRBJ2-1; the D call from TCRdb, TRBD1, cannot be confirmed without DNA. The germline gives CDR1 DFQATT, CDR2 SNEGSKA (reference sequence). The CDR3 runs 15 residues. The CDR3 region is CSARVSGHVYNEQFF.

The J gene is TRBJ2-1, the V gene TRBV27; TCRdb outputs TRBD1, but without DNA this stays unchecked. CDR1 is MNHEY, CDR2 SMNVEV, per germline (reference sequence). The CDR3 extends over 16 amino acids. The CDR3 protein is CASSLIQTGSYNEQFF.

The chain combines TRBV15 with TRBJ2-3; the TCRdb D gene call, TRBD1, has no DNA to confirm it. Germline V CDR1 and CDR2: LNHNV, YYDKDF (reference sequence). The CDR3 length is 14 residues. CDR3 sequence reads: CATSQGLAGNTQYF.

The V call is TRBV7-6, the J call TRBJ2-5; TCRdb returns TRBD1, unconfirmable since there is no DNA. CDR3 length equals 16 residues. In germline, CDR1 is SGHVS, CDR2 FNYEAQ. CDR3 amino acids: CASSLGLAGGRETQYF. The full variable domain, with the rest looked up from reference TRBV7-6 and TRBJ2-5, is GAGVSQSPRYKVTKRGQDVALRCDPISGHVSLYWYRQALGQGPEFLTYFNYEAQQDKSGLPNDRFSAERPEGSISTLTIQRTEQRDSAMYRCASSLGLAGGRETQYFGPGTRLLVL.

The genes are TRBV6-6 and TRBJ1-1; TCRdb's assignment of TRBD1 cannot be checked, as there is no DNA. This CDR3 comprises 15 residues. Germline values: CDR1 MNHNY, CDR2 SVGAGI (reference sequence). CDR3 in amino acids: CASSYSIGPGVTSFF.

The chain joins TRBV7-9 to TRBJ2-7; TCRdb's D call of TRBD1 is untestable without DNA. Germline lookup yields CDR1 SEHNR and CDR2 FQNEAQ (reference sequence). This CDR3 has 15 residues. Here the CDR3 reads CASSLDSAPLYEQYF.